The rows below give T cell receptor beta chains drawn from one sample of a study of response to subunit inactivated influenza vaccine. A single record per CDR3 protein comes from TCRdb applying MiXCR to the RT-PCR reads. The sample has over 750,000 distinct CDR3 sequences, over 20% seen once. The material sequenced was PBMCs from blood, taken more than 4 days after vaccination. Receptors originate from a man aged 50 or older who received an inactivated influenza vaccine. The conserved cysteine and the conserved F or W are not part of the CDR3 here. A D gene is named only where the DNA matches it firmly.

NA	14	TRBV5-6	TRBJ1-2	ASSFQGGQRSYGYT
NA	11	TRBV5-1	TRBJ1-2	ASSLRVNYGYT
TRBD2	13	TRBV7-8	TRBJ2-5	ASSSTGGIQETQY
NA	11	TRBV20-1	TRBJ2-7	SASNPSQGEQY
NA	10	TRBV6-5	TRBJ1-6	ASSLSTGPLH
NA	14	TRBV24-1	TRBJ1-1	ATSDLQEEKFPEAF
NA	13	TRBV3-1	TRBJ2-2	ASSQNGLGSGELF
NA	12	TRBV10-3	TRBJ2-2	AIKETGLAGELF
NA	11	TRBV20-1	TRBJ2-5	SAAGPLVETQY
NA	11	TRBV29-1	TRBJ1-3	SADAGSGNTIY
NA	11	TRBV20-1	TRBJ2-1	SSGRGAYNEQF
NA	12	TRBV20-1	TRBJ2-7	SAIPFGQSYEQY
NA	12	TRBV7-2	TRBJ1-5	ASSLVNGYQPQH
TRBD1	13	TRBV9	TRBJ1-2	ASSEPGQTNYGYT
NA	11	TRBV7-9	TRBJ2-2	ASSSRGAGELF
TRBD1	14	TRBV10-3	TRBJ2-3	AIGDTGGVVTGTQY
NA	13	TRBV5-1	TRBJ1-2	ASSTHTDSAYGYT
TRBD2	14	TRBV20-1	TRBJ2-3	SARDYTSGSTDTQY
NA	11	TRBV4-2	TRBJ1-5	ASSQEVGQPQH
NA	13	TRBV12-3/TRBV12-4	TRBJ1-5	ASSSRGVSNQPQH
TRBD2	15	TRBV4-3	TRBJ2-1	ASSQGLHVGGWNEQF
TRBD2	13	TRBV20-1	TRBJ2-1	SARDPTSGGAKGF
TRBD2	12	TRBV2	TRBJ2-1	ATTLFAGGNEQF
NA	10	TRBV30	TRBJ2-5	AWAGQKETQY
NA	14	TRBV5-1	TRBJ1-6	ASSLGRTANNSPLH
NA	12	TRBV9	TRBJ2-7	ASSAGRRSYEQY
NA	10	TRBV12-3/TRBV12-4	TRBJ2-7	ASTTGSREQY
TRBD2	15	TRBV10-3	TRBJ2-3	AINPGLLAGGTDTQY
TRBD1	12	TRBV20-1	TRBJ2-7	SALSGQGVYEQY
TRBD2	11	TRBV11-2	TRBJ2-7	ASSLGEAGVEY
NA	11	TRBV2	TRBJ2-2	ASTTDFGGELF
NA	13	TRBV10-3	TRBJ1-1	AISEFGTPNTEAF
NA	12	TRBV2	TRBJ2-1	ASSERVYYNEQF
NA	13	TRBV6-5	TRBJ2-6	ASSYKGLGANVLT
NA	12	TRBV7-6	TRBJ2-3	ASSKWPRTDTQY
NA	10	TRBV10-3	TRBJ2-7	AISGGTYEQY
NA	11	TRBV20-1	TRBJ1-1	SAPGLPNTEAF
NA	16	TRBV19	TRBJ2-1	ASSILGGGLSPYNEQF
NA	11	TRBV12-3/TRBV12-4	TRBJ2-7	ASSWQLSYEQY
TRBD1	12	TRBV4-1	TRBJ2-2	ASSPGTVLGELF
NA	11	TRBV20-1	TRBJ2-5	SGREGGLAAQY
NA	13	TRBV20-1	TRBJ2-5	SASRASGARETQY
TRBD1	11	TRBV15	TRBJ2-1	ATDRGVYNEQF
TRBD1	13	TRBV5-1	TRBJ2-7	ASRSRPGQSYEQY
NA	13	TRBV11-3	TRBJ2-1	ASSVGVGKGPEQF
TRBD1	15	TRBV24-1	TRBJ2-2	ATSDTAGTGNTGELF
TRBD1	12	TRBV7-8	TRBJ2-4	ASITATGKNIQY
NA	14	TRBV14	TRBJ2-7	ASSPDQGAHTYEQY
TRBD1	12	TRBV5-1	TRBJ1-1	ASSLGQGKTEAF
NA	12	TRBV30	TRBJ1-5	ASQTGSSNQPQH
NA	10	TRBV20-1	TRBJ2-1	SAPNRANEQF
TRBD2	15	TRBV7-9	TRBJ2-3	ASSLAELAGGTDTQY
NA	13	TRBV20-1	TRBJ2-7	SARDPSRTSYEQY
NA	12	TRBV5-1	TRBJ1-1	ASSAQTVNTEAF
NA	15	TRBV20-1	TRBJ2-1	SARDRRTSSSYNEQF
TRBD1	12	TRBV2	TRBJ1-5	ASGQGQGNQPQH
NA	12	TRBV5-1	TRBJ2-1	ASSSVINANEQF
TRBD1	14	TRBV20-1	TRBJ2-5	SASPSGQGFSKTQY